This T cell receptor (beta chain) was captured by sequencing in a study of graft-versus-host responses after intestinal transplantation (dated by TCRdb to about 2021). General notes on the study: Multivisceral, liver-intestinal, or isolated intestinal transplants were received by the recipients. The cohort enrolled about two dozen intestinal transplant recipients, one of whom was a retransplant, and 3 patients without pretransplant specimens were excluded. Alloreactive clones were identified by sequencing pre-transplant mixed lymphocyte reaction products and comparing them with unstimulated pre-transplant donor and recipient T cells. Rather than going through the commercial service, samples from a few later patients were sequenced in-house on an Illumina MiSeq and processed with MiXCR. Anti-thymocyte globulin induction was given to all recipients, followed by maintenance tacrolimus and steroids for about 3 years. Donor T cell macrochimerism was defined as a peak of at least 4% donor T cells among recipient peripheral blood mononuclear cells. Bulk TCR-beta CDR3 sequencing was used to track graft-versus-host and host-versus-graft alloreactive T cell clones in the graft, circulation and bone marrow after intestinal transplantation. The paper as a whole reports these results and caveats: The relatively low number and heterogeneity of intestinal transplant patients limited the conclusions. GvH clones were found in recipient bone marrow, and some of the GvH clones appeared earlier in ileal mucosa or blood, which is consistent with an intestinal mucosal origin. Early after transplant, declines in HvG clones were associated with peak levels of circulating GvH clones. Patients with donor T cell macrochimerism had high GvH to HvG T cell clonal ratios in their allografts.

The germline V gene supplies CDR1 SGHDT and CDR2 YYEEEE. Cut back by 2 bases and 0 bases, the V and J ends lie 17 bases apart. Its CDR3 holds 18 amino acids, cysteine through phenylalanine. Here the CDR3 DNA is all that survives: 54 bases in frame from base 1. Per the publication, the time point label means: cells obtained before transplantation from donor or recipient. CD3+CD4+ and CD3+CD8+ populations were FACS-sorted from unstimulated pre-transplant donor and recipient cells taken from spleen or lymph nodes. The library relied on the immunoSEQ multiplex PCR assay. For most patients, genomic DNA was isolated with the Qiagen DNeasy Blood and Tissue Kit and shipped frozen to Adaptive Biotechnologies for TCR sequencing. For most patients, genomic DNA was subjected to high-throughput TCR-beta CDR3 sequencing by Adaptive Biotechnologies. Turning to the authors' computational methods: TCR sequencing data were retrieved from Adaptive's ImmunoSEQ software for around 18 patients, whereas three other patients were processed with MiXCR and VDJtools. To correct CD4 versus CD8 sorting errors, sequences present in both subsets at a frequency ratio below 5:1 were removed. CDR3 nucleotide sequences shared between donor and recipient were removed because their origin could not be assigned. To be classed as alloreactive, a clone needed at least 2-fold expansion over unstimulated cells and a minimum CFSE-low frequency of 0.002% (template counts) or 0.001% (read counts). Clones detected in sequenced pre-transplant spleen, lymph node, or MLR CFSE-low populations of the donor or recipient were defined as mappable. The cumulative frequency of alloreactive clones was calculated as a percentage of all sequences, weighted by copy number. Not all clones reach the TCRdb copy of this immuneACCESS table, which keeps in-frame sequences only. Checked studies attribute under half of the gap to unresolved V genes and leave the rest unexplained. For V, J and clone size, that table is used; D and trimming come from the DNA. This sample gives 100,000 or so clones in total; 90% to 95% of them show up just once. The top ten hold 1.5% to 2.5% of the sample.

In the case of this clone: Its antigen has not been determined. Per-nucleotide qualities are absent, and no much larger clonotype sits a single base away.

The V gene is TRBV5-6 and the J gene is TRBJ2-2, with a weak D call of TRBD2 (5 bases match). Source: unstimulated CD8+ T cells sorted from spleen or lymph node cells, taken before intestinal transplant. This TCR came from a human donor who received an intestinal transplant. The nucleotide sequence reads TGTGCCAGCAGCTTCTTTCGGCGGGTAACCGCGAACACCGGGGAGCTGTTTTTT. Its translation is CASSFFRRVTANTGELFF.